A selection of T cell receptor beta chains follows, all from one sample in a study of shared clonotypes between healthy human individuals. Clones were read by immunoSEQ multiplex PCR, and TCRdb kept only the in-frame ones, dropping some. The repertoire holds 2.5 million or so clones, with 90% to 95% as singletons. Sequencing input: naive CD4+ T cells sorted from blood. The source is a young man in good health. The CDR3 runs from the conserved cysteine through the conserved F or W. A D gene is named only where the DNA matches it firmly. The size of a clone is reported for some rows only, either as once, few or many, or as a class for expanded clones.

once TRBJ1-4 TRBD1 TRBV11-2 CASRGTGEGEKLFF TGTGCCAGCAGAGGTACAGGGGAGGGGGAAAAACTGTTTTTT
NA TRBJ2-2 NA TRBV6-5 CASRTQVLTGELFF TGTGCCAGCAGGACCCAGGTCCTCACCGGGGAGCTGTTTTTT
once TRBJ2-7 NA TRBV28 CASTSPRAGEQYF TGTGCCAGCACGTCTCCTAGGGCCGGCGAGCAGTACTTC
NA TRBJ1-3 NA TRBV7-9 CASIGPTSGNTIYF TGTGCCAGCATAGGCCCCACCTCTGGAAACACCATATATTTT
NA TRBJ1-5 TRBD1 TRBV28 CASSLATGGNQPQHF TGTGCCAGCAGTTTGGCCACAGGGGGAAATCAGCCCCAGCATTTT
NA TRBJ1-5 TRBD1 TRBV10-3 CAISGLQGEESQPQHF TGTGCCATCAGCGGGCTACAGGGGGAAGAGTCACAGCCCCAGCATTTT
NA TRBJ2-7 TRBD2 TRBV2 CASREIAGYEQYF TGTGCCAGCAGGGAAATAGCGGGCTACGAGCAGTACTTC
NA TRBJ1-1 TRBD1 TRBV2 CASSEGTGGWTEAFF TGTGCCAGCAGTGAAGGGACAGGGGGCTGGACTGAAGCTTTCTTT
once TRBJ2-2 TRBD2 TRBV6-5 CASSSTGGPAGELFF TGTGCCAGCAGTTCGACGGGAGGCCCCGCCGGGGAGCTGTTTTTT
NA TRBJ1-5 NA TRBV6-5 CASSREINQPQHF TGTGCCAGCAGTCGGGAGATTAATCAGCCCCAGCATTTT
NA TRBJ1-1 NA TRBV29-1 CSVDAANTEAFF TGCAGCGTTGATGCTGCCAACACTGAAGCTTTCTTT
NA TRBJ2-7 TRBD1 TRBV6-1 CASRSRQGSSYEQYF TGTGCCAGCAGGAGCAGACAGGGGAGCTCCTACGAGCAGTACTTC